This note documents a single TCR beta chain sequence. Measured with immunoSEQ multiplex PCR; TCRdb has only the in-frame clones, and not every one. The sample holds some 90,000 clones; approximately 86% are singletons and the top ten take around 5.2%. The sample originates from a study of identifying expanded T cells in peripheral blood. This CDR3 region has 14 residues. Germline V gives CDR1 SEHNR, CDR2 FQNEAQ (reference sequence). Trimming took off 1 base at V and 3 bases at J, with 10 bases between the two ends. The receptor was derived from a person aged 18 to 69 in good health. The sample taken for sequencing was blood. The chain links TRBV7-9 to TRBJ2-7; TRBD2 is a possible D gene (5 bases). The CDR3 loop reads CASSLGGSYYEQYF. CDR3 coding DNA: TGTGCCAGCAGCTTAGGTGGGAGCTACTACGAGCAGTACTTC.